This T cell receptor beta chain was recovered during a study of shared clonotypes between healthy human individuals. The CDR3 contains 15 residues. CDR1 and CDR2 (germline): MNHEY, SVGAGI. Trimming took 2 bases from V and 0 from J, leaving 7 bases between them. Method: immunoSEQ multiplex PCR; TCRdb's copy keeps in-frame clones and lacks some. The sample includes hundreds of thousands of clones, about 74% of them seen just once. The chain is built from TRBV6-5 and TRBJ1-4; D is ambiguous. The specimen sequenced was memory CD4+ T cells sorted from blood. As to subset: CD45RA-negative fraction. The TCR sequence derives from a woman in her 30s in good health. The CDR3 loop reads CASSYHRTTNEKLFF. CDR3 nucleotides: TGTGCCAGCAGTTACCACAGAACAACTAATGAAAAACTGTTTTTT.